This TCR beta chain was sequenced during a study of cytomegalovirus exposure and HLA in healthy donors. As for the study in general: Earlier sequencing of some 180 million T cells yielded 100 million to 140 million unique TCR beta sequences. Study results and caveats: In a later analysis, common viral pathogens appeared linked to several of the most significant clusters. In a later analysis, productive TCRs from donors in an Asian-associated ancestry cluster reportedly carried fewer N-insertions than the cohort mean.

The donors were healthy bone marrow donors. Primers for the PCR totalled 60 Vbeta and 13 Jbeta. Assay used: immunoSEQ multiplex PCR; TCRdb lists only in-frame clones, some missing. In the table there are fewer than 350,000 clones, over 85% of which are singletons. Remarks on this clone: Its specificity is not known.

CDR3 length equals 14 residues. Trimming left V 5 bases short and J 2 bases short, with 13 bases between. Germline values: CDR1 MNHNS, CDR2 SASEGT. Sequencing was done on a sample of PBMCs. The receptor was derived from a woman in her late teens or twenties in good health and CMV-seronegative. The chain links TRBV6-1 to TRBJ2-7; D ambiguous. The CDR3 DNA follows: TGTGCCAGCAGTCCTACACTACTTACCTACGAGCAGTACTTC. Translated, it gives CASSPTLLTYEQYF.